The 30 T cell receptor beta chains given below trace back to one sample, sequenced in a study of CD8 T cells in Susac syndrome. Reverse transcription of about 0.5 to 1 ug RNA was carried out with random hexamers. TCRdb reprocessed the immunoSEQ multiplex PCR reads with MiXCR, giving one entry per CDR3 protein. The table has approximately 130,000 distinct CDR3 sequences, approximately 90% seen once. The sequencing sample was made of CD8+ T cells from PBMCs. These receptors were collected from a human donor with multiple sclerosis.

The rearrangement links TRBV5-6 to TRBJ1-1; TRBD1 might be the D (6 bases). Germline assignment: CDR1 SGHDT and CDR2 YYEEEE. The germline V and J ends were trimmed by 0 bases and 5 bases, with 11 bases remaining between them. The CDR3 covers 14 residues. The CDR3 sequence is CASSLGGARTEAFF. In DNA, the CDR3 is TGTGCCAGCAGCTTGGGGGGGGCACGGACTGAAGCTTTCTTT.

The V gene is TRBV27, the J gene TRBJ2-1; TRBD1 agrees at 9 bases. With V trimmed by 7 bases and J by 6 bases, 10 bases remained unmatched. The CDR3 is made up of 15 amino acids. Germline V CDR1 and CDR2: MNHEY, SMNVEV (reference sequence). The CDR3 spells CASTWGQGIGNEQFF. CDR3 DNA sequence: TGTGCCAGCACCTGGGGACAGGGAATTGGCAATGAGCAGTTCTTC.

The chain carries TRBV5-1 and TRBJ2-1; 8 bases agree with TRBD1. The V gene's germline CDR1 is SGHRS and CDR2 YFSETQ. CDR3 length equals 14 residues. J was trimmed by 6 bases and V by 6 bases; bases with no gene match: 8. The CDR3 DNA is TGCGCCAGCACCCTGACAGGGGCTCTCAATGAGCAGTTCTTC. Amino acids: CASTLTGALNEQFF.

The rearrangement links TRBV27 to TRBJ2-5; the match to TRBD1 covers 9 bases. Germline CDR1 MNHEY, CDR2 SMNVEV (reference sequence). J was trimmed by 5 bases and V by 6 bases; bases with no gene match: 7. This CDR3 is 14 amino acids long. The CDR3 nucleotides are TGTGCCAGCAGCATACAGGGGGCAAAGGAGACCCAGTACTTC. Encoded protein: CASSIQGAKETQYF.

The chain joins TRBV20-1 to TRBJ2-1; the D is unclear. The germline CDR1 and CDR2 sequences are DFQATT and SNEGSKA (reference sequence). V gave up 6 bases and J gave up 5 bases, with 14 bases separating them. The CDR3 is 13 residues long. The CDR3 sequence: CSALVENHNEQFF. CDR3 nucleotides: TGCAGTGCACTCGTGGAGAATCACAATGAGCAGTTCTTC.

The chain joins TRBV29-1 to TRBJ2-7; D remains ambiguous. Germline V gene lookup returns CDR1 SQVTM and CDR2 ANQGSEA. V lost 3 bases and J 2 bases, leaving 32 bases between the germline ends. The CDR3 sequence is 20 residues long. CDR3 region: CSVDPARKGRGIGKTYEQYF. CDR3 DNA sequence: TGCAGCGTTGACCCAGCCCGAAAGGGTAGAGGTATCGGAAAAACCTACGAGCAGTACTTC.

CDR3 DNA: TGTGCCAGCACCTCACAGGGGAAGCCCCAGCATTTT. This encodes CASTSQGKPQHF. This sequence joins TRBV2 and TRBJ1-5; TRBD1 agrees at 7 bases. V lost 7 bases and J lost 8; bases outside the gene matches: 5. This CDR3 has 12 residues. Germline lookup yields CDR1 SNHLY and CDR2 FYNNEI.

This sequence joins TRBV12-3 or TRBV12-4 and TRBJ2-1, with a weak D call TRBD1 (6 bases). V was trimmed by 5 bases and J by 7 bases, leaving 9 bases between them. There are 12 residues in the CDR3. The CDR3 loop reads CASSIQGNEQFF. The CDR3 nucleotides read TGTGCCAGCAGTATACAGGGAAATGAGCAGTTCTTC.

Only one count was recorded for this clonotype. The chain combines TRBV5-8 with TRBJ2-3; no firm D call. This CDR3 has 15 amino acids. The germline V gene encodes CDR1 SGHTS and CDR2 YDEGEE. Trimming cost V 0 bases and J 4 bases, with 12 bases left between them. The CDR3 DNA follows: TGTGCCAGCAGCTTGGGGCAGCGCAGGCCAGATACGCAGTATTTT. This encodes CASSLGQRRPDTQYF.

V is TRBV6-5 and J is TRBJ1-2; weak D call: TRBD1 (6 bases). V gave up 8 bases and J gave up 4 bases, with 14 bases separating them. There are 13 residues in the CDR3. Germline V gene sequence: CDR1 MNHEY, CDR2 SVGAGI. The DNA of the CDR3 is TGTGCCAGCGGCGCAGGACAGTCCTATGGCTACACCTTC. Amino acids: CASGAGQSYGYTF.

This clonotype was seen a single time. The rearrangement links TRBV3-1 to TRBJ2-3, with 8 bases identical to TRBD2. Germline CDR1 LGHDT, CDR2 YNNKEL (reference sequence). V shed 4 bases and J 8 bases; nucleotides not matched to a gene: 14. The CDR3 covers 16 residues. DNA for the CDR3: TGTGCCAGCAGCCCCCAAACGGAGCGGGAGTCGGGTACGCAGTATTTT. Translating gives CASSPQTERESGTQYF.

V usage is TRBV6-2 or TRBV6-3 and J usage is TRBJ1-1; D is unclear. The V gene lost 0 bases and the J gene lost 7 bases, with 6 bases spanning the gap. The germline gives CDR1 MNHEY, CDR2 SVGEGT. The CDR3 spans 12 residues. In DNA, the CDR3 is TGTGCCAGCAGTTACTCGATGGGTGAAGCTTTCTTT. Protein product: CASSYSMGEAFF.

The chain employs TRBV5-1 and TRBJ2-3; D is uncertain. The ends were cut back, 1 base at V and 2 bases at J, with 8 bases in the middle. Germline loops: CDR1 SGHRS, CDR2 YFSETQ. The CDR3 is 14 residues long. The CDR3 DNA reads TGCGCCAGCAGCTTGCTCCGAGACACAGATACGCAGTATTTT. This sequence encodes CASSLLRDTDTQYF.

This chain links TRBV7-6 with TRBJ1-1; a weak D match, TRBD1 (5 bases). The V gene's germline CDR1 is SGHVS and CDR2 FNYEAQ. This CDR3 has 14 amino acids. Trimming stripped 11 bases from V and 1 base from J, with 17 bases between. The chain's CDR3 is CASSPGGSNTEAFF. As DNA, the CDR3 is TGTGCCTCCTCCCCTGGGGGGTCGAACACTGAAGCTTTCTTT.

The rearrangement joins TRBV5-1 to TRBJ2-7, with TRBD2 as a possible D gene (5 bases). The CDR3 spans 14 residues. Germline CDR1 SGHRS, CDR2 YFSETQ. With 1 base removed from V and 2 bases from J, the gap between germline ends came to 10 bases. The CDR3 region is CASSLMDSAYEQYF. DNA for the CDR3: TGCGCCAGCAGCTTGATGGACTCAGCCTACGAGCAGTACTTC. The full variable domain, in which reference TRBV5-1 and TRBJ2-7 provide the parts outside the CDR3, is KAGVTQTPRYLIKTRGQQVTLSCSPISGHRSVSWYQQTPGQGLQFLFEYFSETQRNKGNFPGRFSGRQFSNSRSEMNVSTLELGDSALYLCASSLMDSAYEQYFGPGTRLTVT.

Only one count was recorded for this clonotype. CDR3 sequence: CSARTGNHYEQYF. The DNA of the CDR3 is TGCAGTGCTAGGACTGGGAACCACTACGAGCAGTACTTC. The V call is TRBV20-1, the J call TRBJ2-7; no clear D. The germline gives CDR1 DFQATT, CDR2 SNEGSKA (reference sequence). The CDR3 has 13 residues. The ends were cut back, 3 bases at V and 3 bases at J, with 12 bases in the middle.

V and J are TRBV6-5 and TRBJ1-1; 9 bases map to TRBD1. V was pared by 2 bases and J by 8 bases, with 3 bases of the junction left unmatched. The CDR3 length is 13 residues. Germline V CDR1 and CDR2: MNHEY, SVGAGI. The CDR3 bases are TGTGCCAGCAGTTACGGGACAGGGTTGGAAGCTTTCTTT. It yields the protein CASSYGTGLEAFF.

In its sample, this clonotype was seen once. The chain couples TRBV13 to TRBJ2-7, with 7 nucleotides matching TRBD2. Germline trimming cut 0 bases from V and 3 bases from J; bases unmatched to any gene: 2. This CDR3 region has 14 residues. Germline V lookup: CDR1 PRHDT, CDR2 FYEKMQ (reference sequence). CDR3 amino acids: CASSLGQRGYEQYF. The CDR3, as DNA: TGTGCCAGCAGCTTAGGCCAGCGGGGCTACGAGCAGTACTTC.

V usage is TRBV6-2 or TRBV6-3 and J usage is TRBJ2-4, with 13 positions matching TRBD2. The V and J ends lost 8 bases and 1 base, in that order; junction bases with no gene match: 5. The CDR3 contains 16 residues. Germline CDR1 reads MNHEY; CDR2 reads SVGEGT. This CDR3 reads CASSWTSGSAKNIQYF. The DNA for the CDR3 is TGTGCCAGCTCGTGGACTAGCGGGAGTGCCAAAAACATTCAGTACTTC.

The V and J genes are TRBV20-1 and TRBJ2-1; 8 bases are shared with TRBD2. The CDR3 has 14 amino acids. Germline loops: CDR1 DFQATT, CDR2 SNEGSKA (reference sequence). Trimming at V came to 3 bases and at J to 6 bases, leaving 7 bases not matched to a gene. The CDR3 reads CSASIREGGNEQFF. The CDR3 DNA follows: TGCAGTGCTAGTATCCGGGAGGGAGGCAATGAGCAGTTCTTC.

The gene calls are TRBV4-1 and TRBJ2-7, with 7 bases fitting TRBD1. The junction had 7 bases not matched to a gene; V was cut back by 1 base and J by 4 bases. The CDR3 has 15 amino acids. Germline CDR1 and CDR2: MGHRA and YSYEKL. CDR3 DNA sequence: TGCGCCAGCAGCCAAGTCCCGGACAGGAGGTACGAGCAGTACTTC. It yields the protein CASSQVPDRRYEQYF.

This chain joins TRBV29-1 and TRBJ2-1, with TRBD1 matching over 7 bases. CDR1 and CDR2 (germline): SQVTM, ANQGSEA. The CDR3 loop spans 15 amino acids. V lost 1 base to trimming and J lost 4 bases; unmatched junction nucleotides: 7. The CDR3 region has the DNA TGCAGCGTTGAAGTGCCGGGACAGCTATACAATGAGCAGTTCTTC. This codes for CSVEVPGQLYNEQFF.

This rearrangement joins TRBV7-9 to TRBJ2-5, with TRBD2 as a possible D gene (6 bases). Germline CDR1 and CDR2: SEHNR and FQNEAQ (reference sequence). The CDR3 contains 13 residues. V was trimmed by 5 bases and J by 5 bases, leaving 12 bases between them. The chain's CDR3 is CASSLEEGETQYF. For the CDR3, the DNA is TGTGCCAGCAGCCTGGAGGAGGGGGAGACCCAGTACTTC.

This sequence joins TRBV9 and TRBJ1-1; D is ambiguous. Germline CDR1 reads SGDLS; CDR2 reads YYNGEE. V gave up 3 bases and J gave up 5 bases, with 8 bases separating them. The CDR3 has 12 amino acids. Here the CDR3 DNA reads TGTGCCAGCAGCGATTTGGGAACTGAAGCTTTCTTT. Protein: CASSDLGTEAFF.

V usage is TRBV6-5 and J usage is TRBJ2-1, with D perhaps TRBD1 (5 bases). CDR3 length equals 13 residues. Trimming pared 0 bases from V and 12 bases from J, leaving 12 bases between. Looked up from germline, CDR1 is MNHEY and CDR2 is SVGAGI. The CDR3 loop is CASSYSSSTAQFF. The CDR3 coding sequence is TGTGCCAGCAGTTACTCGTCGTCGACAGCGCAGTTCTTC.

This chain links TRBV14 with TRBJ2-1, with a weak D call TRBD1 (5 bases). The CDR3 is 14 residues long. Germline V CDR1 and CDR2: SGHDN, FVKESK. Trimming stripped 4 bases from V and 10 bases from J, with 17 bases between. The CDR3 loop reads CASSLFGQGSEQFF. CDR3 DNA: TGTGCCAGCAGCCTATTCGGTCAGGGATCCGAGCAGTTCTTC. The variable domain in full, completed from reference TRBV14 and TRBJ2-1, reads EAGVTQFPSHSVIEKGQTVTLRCDPISGHDNLYWYRRVMGKEIKFLLHFVKESKQDESGMPNNRFLAERTGGTYSTLKVQPAELEDSGVYFCASSLFGQGSEQFFGPGTRLTVL.

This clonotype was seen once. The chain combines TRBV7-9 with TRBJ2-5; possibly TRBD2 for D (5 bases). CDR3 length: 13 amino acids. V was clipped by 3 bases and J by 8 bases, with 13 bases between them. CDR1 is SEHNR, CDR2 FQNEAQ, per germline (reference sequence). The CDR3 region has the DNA TGTGCCAGCAGCTTCGTGACCGGGAACACCCAGTACTTC. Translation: CASSFVTGNTQYF.

This CDR3 is CASSPTGRNQPQHF. The DNA for the CDR3 is TGTGCCAGCAGTCCGACAGGTCGTAATCAGCCCCAGCATTTT. The V gene is TRBV6-5, the J gene TRBJ1-5; a possible D gene is TRBD1 (6 bases). Germline V gene lookup returns CDR1 MNHEY and CDR2 SVGAGI. There are 14 residues in the CDR3. V was trimmed by 5 bases and J by 4 bases, leaving 12 bases between them.

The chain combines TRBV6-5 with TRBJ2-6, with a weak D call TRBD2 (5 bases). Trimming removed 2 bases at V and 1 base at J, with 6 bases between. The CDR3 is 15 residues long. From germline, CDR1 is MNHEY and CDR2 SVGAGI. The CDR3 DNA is TGTGCCAGCAGTTACCGAGGGTCTGGGGCCAACGTCCTGACTTTC. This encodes CASSYRGSGANVLTF.

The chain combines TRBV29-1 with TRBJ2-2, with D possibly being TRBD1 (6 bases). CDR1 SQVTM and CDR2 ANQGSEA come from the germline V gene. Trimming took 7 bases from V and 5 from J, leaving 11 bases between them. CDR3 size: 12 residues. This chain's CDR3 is CSALRGTGELFF. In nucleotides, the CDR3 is TGCAGCGCCCTGAGGGGGACCGGGGAGCTGTTTTTT.